The present T cell receptor (beta chain) was sequenced within a study of blood T cell repertoires in COVID-19. Germline loops: CDR1 SNHLY, CDR2 FYNNEI. The germline V and J ends were trimmed by 8 bases and 0 bases, with 15 bases remaining between them. CDR3 length: 15 amino acids. Profiled with immunoSEQ multiplex PCR; TCRdb holds only in-frame clones, not every one. The sample includes 150,000 to 200,000 clones, 88% of them seen just once. The sequenced material came from PBMCs or T cells enriched from blood (not recorded which). The V call is TRBV2, the J call TRBJ2-3, with D maybe TRBD2 (6 bases). This sequence originates from a woman aged 18-35 years who had recovered from COVID-19. CDR3: CASAYRDFSTDTQYF. Written as DNA, the CDR3 is TGTGCCAGCGCCTATCGGGACTTTAGCACAGATACGCAGTATTTT.